A single count supports the clone carrying this T cell receptor beta chain. This specimen belongs to a study of CD8 T cells in Susac syndrome. TCR beta from blood CD8+ and CD4+ T cells was sequenced. When the RNA was reverse transcribed, random hexamers were used with an input of roughly 0.45 to 1 ug. Each CDR3 protein gets one entry after TCRdb re-called the immunoSEQ multiplex PCR reads with MiXCR. The sample lists some 200,000 distinct CDR3 sequences, 90% to 95% occurring once. The sequence was collected from a human donor with multiple sclerosis. Sequenced material: CD4+ T cells from PBMCs.

The CDR3 sequence is CAWSVTPAQPNTIYF. The CDR3 DNA is TGTGCCTGGAGTGTAACCCCCGCACAGCCAAACACCATATATTTT. The chain uses TRBV30 and TRBJ1-3; the D is unclear. CDR3 length: 15 residues. Germline CDR1 is GTSNPN and CDR2 is SVGIG (reference sequence). V was shortened by 0 bases and J by 6 bases, with 15 bases between the two germline ends.